Below, one T cell receptor beta chain is given with its context. There is no known antigen for this receptor. Base-call qualities are not available, and no considerably larger clone is one nucleotide away. The data belong to a study of beta chain features in type 1 diabetes (dated by TCRdb to 2017 to 2018). A note on the overall study: Mean age, gender distribution, total cell number and subset yield were not different between patients and healthy donors. Naive and central memory subsets were obtained from all 30 or so donors, but regulatory and stem cell-like memory subsets were isolated from only 8 patients and roughly 8 healthy donors. The study compared the TCRB repertoires of sorted circulating CD4+ T cell subsets in recently diagnosed type 1 diabetes patients with those in matched healthy donors. Across all samples, around 100 million sorted cells were examined, and cell number per subset correlated strongly with RNA yield. The paper as a whole reports these results and caveats: Shorter templates might have been favored by PCR, but patient and control samples were amplified and corrected together, so both groups would have been affected equally by any skew. Only small numbers of individuals were included in the HLA sub-analyses, which left unresolved whether HLA type had any influence on TCRB rearrangement. Because cDNA was sequenced instead of genomic DNA, highly expressing activated cells could be over-represented, though the groups showed no difference in activation or CD3 levels. A moderate but significant shortening of TCRB CDR3 length was observed in type 1 diabetes patients in all four CD4+ subsets. Naive, central memory and regulatory TCRB repertoires appeared more similar among patients than among healthy donors. At VDJ recombination sites, type 1 diabetes patients had fewer insertions and more deleted nucleotides, which implies abnormalities in thymic rearrangement.

A single peripheral blood draw of approximately 100 mL on average was collected from each donor into heparinised tubes. Using a panel that included CD45RO, CCR7, CD25, CD127, CD95 and CD27, naive, central memory, regulatory and stem cell-like memory CD4+ T cells were sorted on a BD FACSAria II. Every sorted population had a purity above 95%. PBMCs were isolated right away by Lymphoprep density gradient centrifugation and were stained directly, without culture. To minimize batch effects, samples were stained and sorted in pairs, one healthy donor with one patient per experiment. The High Capacity cDNA Reverse Transcription Kit was used to reverse transcribe all of the isolated RNA, meaning that expressed TCRB transcripts were what got sequenced. Naive, central memory and regulatory T cell samples underwent deep immunoSEQ sequencing, averaging around 3.7 million total reads per sample. Sorted cells were lysed in RLT buffer and RNA was extracted with DNase-treated RNeasy Micro or Mini kits, depending on cell number. To prevent cross-contamination, every cell subset was processed on its own, while patient and healthy donor samples were processed together. The immunoSEQ multiplex PCR was used to amplify TCRB sequences from cDNA, generating 87-bp fragments that spanned the CDR3 region. Sequencing of the amplicons was performed on the Illumina HiSeq platform. Processing in the source paper ran as follows. Synthetic template baselines were used to correct PCR bias computationally, reads within Hamming distance 2 were collapsed, and singletons that could not be merged were discarded. Reads were aligned to IMGT to assign V, D and J genes, CDR3 length, and insertions or deletions at six rearrangement sites. Within each subset, clonotype counts were normalized to the number of sorted cells before true diversity and Gini coefficients were calculated with the tcR R package. Repertoire sharing was quantified using the overlap coefficient calculated on TCRB nucleotide sequences. Out-of-frame TCRB sequences from naive cells were analyzed as a proxy for the pre-selection repertoire. Imported from immuneACCESS, the table was reduced by TCRdb to in-frame sequences with V and J called. These copies leave out some clones; in studies compared against another copy, an unresolved V gene accounts for under half, and the cause of the remainder is not known. V, J and clone size reflect that table, while D and trimming were determined from the DNA. In all, the sample holds 300,000 or so clones, and around an eighth of those were seen once. The biggest ten clones account for 0.015% to 0.02% of the sample.

Reading from cysteine to phenylalanine, the CDR3 counts 15 amino acids. Of all the DNA, just the CDR3 is kept, 45 bases in frame from base 1. Germline trimming: 0 bases from V, 4 bases from J; junction bases outside gene matches: 4. As encoded in the germline V gene, CDR1 is SGHRS while CDR2 is YFSETQ. The sample consisted of naive CD4+ T cells from blood. The cell subset or site label, read with the paper, signifies: true naive CD4+ T cells. Rearrangement joined TRBV5-1 to TRBJ2-5; 9 bases in the junction line up with TRBD1. The TCR was taken from a man aged 25 to 45 with type 1 diabetes. The CDR3 sequence is CASSLGLTGGETQYF. The DNA reads as follows: TGCGCCAGCAGCTTGGGCCTGACAGGGGGAGAGACCCAGTACTTC.